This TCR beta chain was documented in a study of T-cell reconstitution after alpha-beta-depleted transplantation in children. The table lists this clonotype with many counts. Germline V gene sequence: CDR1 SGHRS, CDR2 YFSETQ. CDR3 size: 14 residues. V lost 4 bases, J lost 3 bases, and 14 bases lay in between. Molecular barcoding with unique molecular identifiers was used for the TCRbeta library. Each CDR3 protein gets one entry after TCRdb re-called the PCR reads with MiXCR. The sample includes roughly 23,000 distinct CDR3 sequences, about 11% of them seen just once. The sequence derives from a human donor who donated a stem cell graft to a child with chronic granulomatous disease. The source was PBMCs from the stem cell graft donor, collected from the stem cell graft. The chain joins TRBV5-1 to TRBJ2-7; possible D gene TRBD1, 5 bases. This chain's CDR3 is CASSLTESNYEQYF. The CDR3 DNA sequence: TGCGCCAGCAGCCTGACAGAAAGTAACTACGAGCAGTACTTC.